This T cell receptor (beta chain) was documented in a study of shared clonotypes between healthy human individuals. The study, taken as a whole, reports: About 5% of naive CD4 clonotypes were shared across a handful of donors. Genetic and exposure-history diversity was limited by the small donor number.

Profiling relied on immunoSEQ multiplex PCR, and the TCRdb table lists in-frame clones only, not all of them. The table includes roughly 2.2 million clones, roughly 90% detected once. This CDR3 spans 13 amino acids. Deletions cut 8 bases from V and 0 bases from J, with 9 bases between. Germline CDR1 reads MRHNA; CDR2 reads SNTAGT. A remark on this clone: Its antigen is not identified.

Donors comprised healthy HIV-negative adults lacking recent acute infections or vaccinations. Input material: naive CD4+ T cells from PBMCs. Sample subset: CD45RA+ positively selected. The chain links TRBV6-4 to TRBJ2-3; TRBD1 might be the D (5 bases). The sequence came from a man aged 18 to 29 in good health. Some clones in this sample may be carry-over from other donors' samples. CDR3 amino acids: CASGQGSTDTQYF. CDR3 bases: TGTGCCAGCGGGCAGGGCAGCACAGATACGCAGTATTTT.